This TCR beta chain was recovered during a study of cytomegalovirus exposure and HLA in healthy donors. Background on the study: Across almost 400 genotyped donors, around 82% landed in the Caucasian-associated ancestry cluster.

Turning to this clone: Its target is unknown.

Study results and limitations: Per a prior analysis, the majority of TCR beta V segments were productive roughly 87% or roughly 30% of the time.

Use of 60 Vbeta and 13 Jbeta primers characterized the PCR. Assay: immunoSEQ multiplex PCR; the TCRdb copy retains only in-frame clones and omits some. The specimen's table records about 150,000 clones. From germline, CDR1 is LGHNA and CDR2 YNFKEQ. The CDR3 spans 16 residues. V gave up 4 bases and J gave up 3 bases; unmatched junction bases: 12. The sequence derives from a woman aged 45-65 years in good health and CMV-seronegative. What was sequenced was PBMCs. The chain employs TRBV4-2 and TRBJ2-7; 7 positions match TRBD1. The CDR3 DNA is TGTGCCAGCAGCCGAGACTCCGGGACAGCTTACTACGAGCAGTACTTC. Encoded protein: CASSRDSGTAYYEQYF.